This T cell receptor beta chain came from a study of T cell repertoires in cytomegalovirus infection. Background on the study: CMV infection plus the matching HLA type was flagged by public TCR beta signatures.

Findings and limits, study-wide: Based on cumulative public TCR beta family frequency, carriers of CMV plus the relevant HLA were identified. The ex vivo response was dominated by HLA-C-restricted CMV-specific TCR beta clonotypes.

Using its own MiXCR run on the reads, TCRdb lists one record per CDR3 protein. The table has around 450,000 distinct CDR3 sequences, roughly 30% seen once. This clonotype was seen more than once but under ten times. Antigen specificity is unknown. Germline assignment: CDR1 MGHRA and CDR2 YSYEKL. V dropped 0 bases and J dropped 7 bases, with 15 bases sitting between them. This CDR3 comprises 16 residues. This sequence joins TRBV4-1 and TRBJ1-4, with a tentative D call TRBD1 (5 bases). The TCR sequence derives from a human donor in good health (CMV status not recorded). Some clones in this sample may be carry-over from other donors' samples. Sequenced input: PBMCs. Written as DNA, the CDR3 is TGCGCCAGCAGCCAAGACCAAGCCGGGGGGTCTGAAAAACTGTTTTTT. As protein: CASSQDQAGGSEKLFF.